The following is a TCR beta chain sequence with its context. In germline, CDR1 is SQVTM, CDR2 ANQGSEA. V trimming: 5 bases; J trimming: 9 bases; junction bases outside the gene matches: 11. CDR3 length: 15 amino acids. This sample is drawn from a study of early T cells in non-severe SARS-CoV-2 infection. Study background: The authors sequenced bulk RNA from unsorted whole blood, leaving chains unpaired.

Individual cDNA molecules received unique molecular identifiers. From the 5' RACE reads, TCRdb called clonotypes with MiXCR, one entry per CDR3 protein. There are 40,000 to 55,000 distinct CDR3 sequences in the sample; around 14% occur only once, and about a tenth lies in the top ten. Source material: whole blood. This TCR derives from an adult who was a healthcare worker with PCR-confirmed SARS-CoV-2 infection or an uninfected control (not recorded which). The chain joins TRBV29-1 to TRBJ2-3, with TRBD2 identical over 13 bases. CDR3: CSVRAGTSGMGTQYF. The CDR3 nucleotides read TGCAGCGTTCGCGCCGGGACTAGCGGGATGGGGACGCAGTATTTT.